This TCR beta chain was sequenced for a study of T-cell memory formation after mild COVID-19. CDR1 is SGDLS and CDR2 is YYNGEE in the germline V gene. CDR3 length: 18 amino acids. V lost 0 bases and J 0 bases, leaving 13 bases between the germline ends. MiXCR, run by TCRdb on the 5' RACE reads, gives a single entry per CDR3 protein. The sample yields hundreds of thousands of distinct CDR3 sequences, roughly an eighth seen once. As for this clonotype: Its target is not known.

Whole-study results and caveats: Pre-infection memory already had some responding clones, implying cross-reactive memory joined. Mostly located in CM and EM were contracting CD4+ clones, with contracting CD8+ clones located in EMRA.

The origin of this receptor is a man aged 18 to 29 who had mild COVID-19 (a few samples of this study predate the infection). Cell type and time point are not known. This chain uses TRBV9 with TRBJ2-6; D is unclear. The sample consisted of PBMCs or a T cell subset sorted from them (not recorded which). The DNA for the CDR3 is TGTGCCAGCAGCGTAGGGAGTTTCGAGAGCTCTGGGGCCAACGTCCTGACTTTC. Protein: CASSVGSFESSGANVLTF.